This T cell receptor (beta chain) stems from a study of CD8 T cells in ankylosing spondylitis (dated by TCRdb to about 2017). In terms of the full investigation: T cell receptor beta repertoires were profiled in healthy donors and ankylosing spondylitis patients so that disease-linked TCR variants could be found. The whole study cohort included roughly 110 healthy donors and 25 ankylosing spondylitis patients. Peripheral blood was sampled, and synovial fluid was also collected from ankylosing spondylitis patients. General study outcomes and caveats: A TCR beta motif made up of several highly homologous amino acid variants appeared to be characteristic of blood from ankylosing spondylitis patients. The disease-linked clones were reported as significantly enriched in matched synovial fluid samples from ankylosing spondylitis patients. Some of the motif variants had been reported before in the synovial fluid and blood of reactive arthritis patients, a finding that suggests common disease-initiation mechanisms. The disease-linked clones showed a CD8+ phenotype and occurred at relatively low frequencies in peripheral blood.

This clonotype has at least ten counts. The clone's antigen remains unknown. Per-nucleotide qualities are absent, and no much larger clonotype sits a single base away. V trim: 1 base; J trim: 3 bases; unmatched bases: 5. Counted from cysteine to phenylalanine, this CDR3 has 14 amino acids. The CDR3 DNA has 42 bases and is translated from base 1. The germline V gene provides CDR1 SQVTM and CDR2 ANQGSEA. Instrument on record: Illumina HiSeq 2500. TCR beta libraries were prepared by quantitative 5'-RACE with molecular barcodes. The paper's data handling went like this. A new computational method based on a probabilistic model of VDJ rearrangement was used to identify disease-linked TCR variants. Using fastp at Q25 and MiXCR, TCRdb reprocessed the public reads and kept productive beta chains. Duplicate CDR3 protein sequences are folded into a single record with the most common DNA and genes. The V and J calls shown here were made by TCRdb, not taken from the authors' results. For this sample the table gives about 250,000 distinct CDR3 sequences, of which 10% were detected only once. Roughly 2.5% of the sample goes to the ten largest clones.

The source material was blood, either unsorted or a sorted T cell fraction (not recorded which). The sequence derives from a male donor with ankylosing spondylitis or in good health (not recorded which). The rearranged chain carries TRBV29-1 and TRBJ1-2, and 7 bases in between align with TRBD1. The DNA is TGCAGCGTTGAAGCGAACGACAGGGACTATGGCTACACCTTC. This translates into CSVEANDRDYGYTF.